This T cell receptor (beta chain) was sequenced for a study of identical twins (dated by TCRdb to 2016 to 2017). Looking at the study overall: To test whether fetal clonotypes persist, the study used deep sequencing on TCR alpha and beta repertoires from monozygotic twins, unrelated adults of various ages, and cord blood. To rule out contamination, the twin experiments were replicated at different times with different library preparation protocols. General findings and caveats noted by the study authors: Conclusions relied on cross-sectional statistical analysis, since the same donors could not be followed over many years. Recombination models systematically underestimated out-of-frame TCR alpha sharing in monozygotic twins but agreed with sharing between unrelated individuals. Invariant T cells such as MAIT and iNKT could partly confound zero-insertion analyses, though diverse VJ usage argued against this for most clonotypes. Compared with coincidental sharing between unrelated individuals, out-of-frame TCR alpha sequences shared between twins had an excess of sequences with low generation probability. The excess sharing between twins in beta out-of-frame sequences was weaker because fewer shared sequences reduced the signal-to-noise ratio. Fewer insertions were carried by abundant cord blood beta clonotypes, a similar but weaker trend appeared in young adult naive repertoires, and no such trend appeared in memory repertoires.

From the germline V gene, CDR1 is SGHTA and CDR2 is FQGNSA. CDR3 length: 13 amino acids, cysteine to phenylalanine. The DNA shown is the 39-base CDR3, in frame from base 1. At the junction V is shortened by 5 bases and J by 7 bases; bases outside the gene matches: 6. Only healthy Caucasian donors were included. The twin cohort consisted of three pairs of female monozygotic twins, all aged roughly 18 to 30 years. The RNA used for TCR libraries was isolated from peripheral blood mononuclear cells. Worth noting for this clonotype: Its antigen remains undetermined. Base qualities are missing; no much larger clone stands one base away.

Libraries were made using 5' RACE. Data came from an Illumina HiSeq 2000. A universal primer binding site was added through template switching, and the final cDNA carried a unique molecular identifier so that TCR cDNA molecules could be counted accurately. Specific primers in the conserved constant-segment region were used to synthesize first-strand cDNA for the TCR alpha and beta chains. To control for contamination, every cDNA library carried two barcodes: a SMART-Mk sample barcode plus Illumina barcodes. Two successive PCR steps introduced TruSeq adapter sequences along with Illumina sample barcodes. Sequencing of the TCR alpha and beta cDNA libraries was done on the Illumina HiSeq platform using custom primers. In the source study's methods: Raw reads were processed with MiGEC to extract unique molecular identifiers, and MiXCR was used to determine CDR3 positions. Recombination models were inferred per individual with the repgenHMM and IGoR tools using an EM algorithm. Shared clonotypes were analyzed with the tcR package in R, and sharing was normalized by the product of cloneset sizes. Out-of-frame nonproductive sequences were analyzed to study raw recombination free of thymic and clonal selection effects. TCRdb trimmed public reads at Q25 via fastp, called clones via MiXCR and kept in-frame beta chains. CDR3 protein duplicates are merged, each entry listing the most common genes and DNA. Here the V and J calls rest on TCRdb's processing, not on the authors' analysis. This sample comprises about 790,000 distinct CDR3 sequences, 15% to 20% of them detected only once. The ten largest account for roughly 14% of the sample.

This same sample was also taken into another study, of T cells expressing NK-cell markers. The second study reports: Eight or nine donors provided sorted CD3+CD56+NKG2C+, CD3+CD56+NKG2C- and CD3+CD56-NKG2C+ T-cell subsets, whose TCR beta-chain repertoires were profiled. Among the eight sequenced donors, seven were HCMV-seropositive and one was HCMV-seronegative. In several experiments an anti-gammadeltaTCR antibody was added to restrict sorting to alphabetaTCR-expressing T cells. For six donors, the dominant CD3+CD56+NKG2C+ clonotypes were among the top 10 CD8+ clonotypes and accounted for about 1.0-7.0% of CD8+ T cells. Those dominant clonotypes were again the most abundant among CD3+CD56-NKG2C+ cells in four donors, at about 28.3-60.1%. Whether the expanded NKG2C-expressing T cell clones were specific for HCMV antigens remained unclear. All eight donors whose samples were sequenced were randomly selected healthy volunteers, three of them men and five women. To determine HCMV serostatus, a commercial ELISA kit was used to detect HCMV-specific IgG in serum. For a handful of donors, bulk peripheral blood T-cell repertoires were additionally sequenced from unsorted PBMC. MIGEC handled demultiplexing of the reads and grouping by UMI, while MiTCR was used to assemble and quantify clonotypes. To remove erroneous sequences, TCR cDNA sequences were retained only when supported by two or more reads. The tcR package was used for downstream repertoire analysis, with clonotypes matched between fractions based on CDR3 nucleotide sequence plus V segment. Antigen specificity was annotated against VDJdb with VDJmatch, allowing one amino acid substitution in CDR3.

Sequenced sample: PBMCs. This receptor was obtained from a woman between 18 and 29 years old in good health. The V and J segments used are TRBV7-2 and TRBJ2-7, and TRBD1 aligns with 9 junction nucleotides. The DNA is TGTGCCAGCAGCCAGAACAGGGGGCGGGAGCAGTACTTC. Protein translation: CASSQNRGREQYF.